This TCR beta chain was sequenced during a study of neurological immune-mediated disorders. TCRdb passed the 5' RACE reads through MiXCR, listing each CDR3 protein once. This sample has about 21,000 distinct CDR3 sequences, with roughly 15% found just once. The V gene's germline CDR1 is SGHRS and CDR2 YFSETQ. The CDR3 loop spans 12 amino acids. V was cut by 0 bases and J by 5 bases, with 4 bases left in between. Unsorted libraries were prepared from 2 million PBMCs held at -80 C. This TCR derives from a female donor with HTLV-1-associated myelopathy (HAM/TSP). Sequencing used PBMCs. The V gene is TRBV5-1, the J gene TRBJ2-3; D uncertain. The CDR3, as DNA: TGCGCCAGCAGCTTGGGACTAGATACGCAGTATTTT. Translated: CASSLGLDTQYF.